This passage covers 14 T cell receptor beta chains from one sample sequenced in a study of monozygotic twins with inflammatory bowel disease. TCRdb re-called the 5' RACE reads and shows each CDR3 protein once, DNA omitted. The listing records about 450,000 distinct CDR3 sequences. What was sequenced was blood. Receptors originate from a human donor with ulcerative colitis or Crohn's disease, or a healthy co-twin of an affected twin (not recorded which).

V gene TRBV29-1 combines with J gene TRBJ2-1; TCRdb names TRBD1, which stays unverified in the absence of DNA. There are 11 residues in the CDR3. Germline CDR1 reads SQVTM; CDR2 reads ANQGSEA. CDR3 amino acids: CSVPGGEKQFF.

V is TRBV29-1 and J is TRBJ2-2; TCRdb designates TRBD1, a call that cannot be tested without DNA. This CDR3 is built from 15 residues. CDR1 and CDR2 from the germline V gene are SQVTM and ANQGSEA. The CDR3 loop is CSVVSGDTNTGELFF.

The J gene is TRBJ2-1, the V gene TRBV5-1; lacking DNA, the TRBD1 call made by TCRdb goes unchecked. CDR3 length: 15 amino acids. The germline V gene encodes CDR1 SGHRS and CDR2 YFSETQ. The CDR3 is CASSDRGRLANEQFF.

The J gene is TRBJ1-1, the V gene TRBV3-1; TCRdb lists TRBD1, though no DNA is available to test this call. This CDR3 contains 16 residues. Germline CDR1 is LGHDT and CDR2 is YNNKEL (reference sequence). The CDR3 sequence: CASSQTQTGGRTEAFF.

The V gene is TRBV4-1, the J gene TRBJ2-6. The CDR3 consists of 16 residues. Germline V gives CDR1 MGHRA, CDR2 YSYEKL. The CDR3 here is CASSQEGSPGANVLTF.

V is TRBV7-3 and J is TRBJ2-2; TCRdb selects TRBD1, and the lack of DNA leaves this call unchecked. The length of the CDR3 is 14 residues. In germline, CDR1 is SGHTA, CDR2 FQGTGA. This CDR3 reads CASSSGGFTGELFF.

CDR3 in amino acids: CSARRTGRGYYEQYF. The chain links TRBV20-1 to TRBJ2-7; there is no DNA to check the TCRdb D call of TRBD1. Germline loops: CDR1 DFQATT, CDR2 SNEGSKA (reference sequence). This CDR3 contains 15 residues.

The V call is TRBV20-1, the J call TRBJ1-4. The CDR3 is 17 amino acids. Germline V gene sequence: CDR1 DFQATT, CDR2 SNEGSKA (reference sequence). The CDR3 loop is CSARRRPTLVDREKLFF.

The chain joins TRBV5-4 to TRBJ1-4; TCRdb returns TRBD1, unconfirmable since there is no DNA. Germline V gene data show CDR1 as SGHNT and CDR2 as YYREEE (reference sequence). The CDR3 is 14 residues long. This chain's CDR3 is CASSLADRGEKLFF. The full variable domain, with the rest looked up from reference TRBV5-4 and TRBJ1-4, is ETGVTQSPTHLIKTRGQQVTLRCSSQSGHNTVSWYQQALGQGPQFIFQYYREEENGRGNFPPRFSGLQFPNYSSELNVNALELDDSALYLCASSLADRGEKLFFGSGTQLSVL.

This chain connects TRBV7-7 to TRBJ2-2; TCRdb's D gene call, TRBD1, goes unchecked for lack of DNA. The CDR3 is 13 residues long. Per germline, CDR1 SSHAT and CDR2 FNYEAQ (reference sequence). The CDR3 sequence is CASSSTAVGELFF.

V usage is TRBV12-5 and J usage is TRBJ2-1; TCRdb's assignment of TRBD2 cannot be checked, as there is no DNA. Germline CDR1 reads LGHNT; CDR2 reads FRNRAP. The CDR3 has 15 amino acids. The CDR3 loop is CASGLGTSGNNEQFF.

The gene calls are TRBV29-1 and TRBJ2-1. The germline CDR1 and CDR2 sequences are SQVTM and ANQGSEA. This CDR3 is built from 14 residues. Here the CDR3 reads CSVEGRDYSNEQFF.

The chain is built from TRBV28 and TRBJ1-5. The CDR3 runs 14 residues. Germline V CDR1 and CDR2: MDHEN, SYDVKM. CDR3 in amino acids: CASSRGPPNQPQHF.

CDR3 amino acids: CSAPDAKRRGEQFF. The rearrangement joins TRBV20-1 to TRBJ2-1. CDR1 is DFQATT and CDR2 is SNEGSKA in the germline V gene (reference sequence). The CDR3 length is 14 residues.